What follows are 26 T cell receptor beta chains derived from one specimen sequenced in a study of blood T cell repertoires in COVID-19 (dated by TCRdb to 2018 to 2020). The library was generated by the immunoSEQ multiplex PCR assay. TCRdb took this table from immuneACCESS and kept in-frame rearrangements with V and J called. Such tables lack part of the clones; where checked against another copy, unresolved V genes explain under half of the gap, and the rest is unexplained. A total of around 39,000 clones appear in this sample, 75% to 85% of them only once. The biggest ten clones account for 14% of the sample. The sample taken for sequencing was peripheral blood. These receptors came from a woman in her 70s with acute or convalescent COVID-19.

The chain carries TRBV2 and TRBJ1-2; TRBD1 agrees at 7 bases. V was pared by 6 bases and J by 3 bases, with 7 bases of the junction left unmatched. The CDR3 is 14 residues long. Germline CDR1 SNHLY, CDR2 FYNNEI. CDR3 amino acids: CASRRQGDYYGYTF. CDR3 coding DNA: TGTGCCAGCAGAAGACAGGGTGACTACTATGGCTACACCTTC. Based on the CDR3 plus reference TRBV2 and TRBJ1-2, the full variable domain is EPEVTQTPSHQVTQMGQEVILRCVPISNHLYFYWYRQILGQKVEFLVSFYNNEISEKSEIFDDQFSVERPDGSNFTLKIRSTKLEDSAMYFCASRRQGDYYGYTFGSGTRLTVV.

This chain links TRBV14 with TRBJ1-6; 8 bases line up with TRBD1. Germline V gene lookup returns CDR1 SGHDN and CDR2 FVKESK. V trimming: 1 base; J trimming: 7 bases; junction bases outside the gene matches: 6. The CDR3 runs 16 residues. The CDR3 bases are TGTGCCAGCAGCCAAGCTCAGGACAGGGTAAATTCACCCCTCCACTTT. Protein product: CASSQAQDRVNSPLHF.

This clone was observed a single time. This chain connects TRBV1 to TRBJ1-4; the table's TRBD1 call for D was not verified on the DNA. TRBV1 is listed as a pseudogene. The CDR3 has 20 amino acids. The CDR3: CTSSQRKDRDRGVQHEKLFF. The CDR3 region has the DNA TGCACCAGCAGCCAACGAAAAGACCGGGACAGGGGGGTACAACATGAAAAACTGTTTTTT.

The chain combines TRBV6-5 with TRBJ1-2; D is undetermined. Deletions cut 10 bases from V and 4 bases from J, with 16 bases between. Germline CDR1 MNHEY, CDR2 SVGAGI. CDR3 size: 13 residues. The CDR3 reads CATGGRGLYGYTF. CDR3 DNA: TGTGCCACCGGAGGGCGCGGACTCTATGGCTACACCTTC.

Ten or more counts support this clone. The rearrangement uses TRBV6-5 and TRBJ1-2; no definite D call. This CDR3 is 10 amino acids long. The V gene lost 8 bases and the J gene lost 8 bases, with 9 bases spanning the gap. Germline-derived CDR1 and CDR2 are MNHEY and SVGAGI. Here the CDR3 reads CASWAGGYTF. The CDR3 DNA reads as TGTGCCAGCTGGGCGGGGGGCTACACCTTC.

This chain's CDR3 is CATSRLTGNANYGYTF. The CDR3 DNA reads TGTGCCACCAGCAGACTGACAGGGAATGCGAACTATGGCTACACCTTC. The V call is TRBV15, the J call TRBJ1-2; 7 bases are shared with TRBD1. V was pared by 2 bases and J by 2 bases, with 8 bases of the junction left unmatched. Germline V gene lookup returns CDR1 LNHNV and CDR2 YYDKDF (reference sequence). The CDR3 totals 16 residues.

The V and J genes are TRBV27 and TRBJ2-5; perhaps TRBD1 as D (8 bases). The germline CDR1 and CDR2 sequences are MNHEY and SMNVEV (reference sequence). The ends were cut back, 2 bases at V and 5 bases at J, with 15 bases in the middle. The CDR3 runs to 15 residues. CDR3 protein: CASSLIGQGGETQYF. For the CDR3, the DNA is TGTGCCAGCAGTTTAATCGGACAGGGAGGGGAGACCCAGTACTTC.

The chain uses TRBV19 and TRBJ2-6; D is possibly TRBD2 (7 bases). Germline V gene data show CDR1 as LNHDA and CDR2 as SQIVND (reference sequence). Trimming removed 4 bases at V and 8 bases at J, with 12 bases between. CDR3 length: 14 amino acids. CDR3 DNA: TGTGCCAGTAGTAGAGGGGGAGGGACCAACGTCCTGACTTTC. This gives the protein CASSRGGGTNVLTF.

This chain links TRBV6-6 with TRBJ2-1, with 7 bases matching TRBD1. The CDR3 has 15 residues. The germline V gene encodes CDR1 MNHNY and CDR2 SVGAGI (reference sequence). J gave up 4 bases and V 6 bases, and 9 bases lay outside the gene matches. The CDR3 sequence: CASRLQGSYYNEQFF. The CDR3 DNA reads TGTGCCAGCAGATTACAGGGGTCGTATTACAATGAGCAGTTCTTC.

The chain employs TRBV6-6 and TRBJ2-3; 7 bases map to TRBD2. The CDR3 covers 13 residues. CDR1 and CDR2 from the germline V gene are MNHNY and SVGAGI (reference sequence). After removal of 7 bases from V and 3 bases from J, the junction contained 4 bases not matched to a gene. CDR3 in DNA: TGTGCCAGCACGACGCGGGGGACAGATACGCAGTATTTT. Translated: CASTTRGTDTQYF.

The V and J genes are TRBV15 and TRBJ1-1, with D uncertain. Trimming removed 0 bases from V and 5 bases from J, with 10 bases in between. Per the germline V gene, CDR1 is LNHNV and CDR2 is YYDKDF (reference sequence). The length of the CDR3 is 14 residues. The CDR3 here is CATSRDPAGTEAFF. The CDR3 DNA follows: TGTGCCACCAGCAGAGATCCTGCGGGGACTGAAGCTTTCTTT.

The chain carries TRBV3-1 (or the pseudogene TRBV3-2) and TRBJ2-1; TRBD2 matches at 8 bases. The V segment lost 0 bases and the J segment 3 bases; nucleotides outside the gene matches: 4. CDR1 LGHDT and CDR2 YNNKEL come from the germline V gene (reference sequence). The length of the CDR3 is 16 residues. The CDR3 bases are TGTGCCAGCAGCCAAGATAGAACTAGCGGCTACAATGAGCAGTTCTTC. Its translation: CASSQDRTSGYNEQFF.

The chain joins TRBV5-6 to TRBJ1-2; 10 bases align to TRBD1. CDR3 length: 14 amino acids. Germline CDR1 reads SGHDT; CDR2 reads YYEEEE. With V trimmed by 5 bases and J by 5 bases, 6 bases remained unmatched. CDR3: CASSLDRGFYGYTF. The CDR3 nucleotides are TGTGCCAGCAGTCTGGACAGGGGGTTTTATGGCTACACCTTC.

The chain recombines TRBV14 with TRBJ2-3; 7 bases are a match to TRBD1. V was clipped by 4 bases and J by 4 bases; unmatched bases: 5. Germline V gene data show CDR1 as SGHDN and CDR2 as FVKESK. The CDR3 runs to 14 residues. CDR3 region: CASSLRQGPDTQYF. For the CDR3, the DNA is TGTGCCAGCAGCCTAAGACAGGGTCCAGATACGCAGTATTTT.

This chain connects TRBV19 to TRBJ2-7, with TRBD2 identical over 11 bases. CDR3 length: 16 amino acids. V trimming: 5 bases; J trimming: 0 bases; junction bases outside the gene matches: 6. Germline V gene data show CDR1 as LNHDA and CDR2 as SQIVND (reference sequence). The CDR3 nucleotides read TGTGCCAGTAGTCCCGGGACTAGCGGAGGCTCCTACGAGCAGTACTTC. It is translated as CASSPGTSGGSYEQYF.

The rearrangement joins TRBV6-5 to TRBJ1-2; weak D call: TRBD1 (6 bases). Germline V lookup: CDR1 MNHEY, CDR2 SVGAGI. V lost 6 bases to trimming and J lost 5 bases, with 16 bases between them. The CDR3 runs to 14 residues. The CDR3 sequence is CASSIRDKGYGYTF. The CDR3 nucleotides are TGTGCCAGCAGCATCCGGGACAAAGGGTATGGCTACACCTTC.

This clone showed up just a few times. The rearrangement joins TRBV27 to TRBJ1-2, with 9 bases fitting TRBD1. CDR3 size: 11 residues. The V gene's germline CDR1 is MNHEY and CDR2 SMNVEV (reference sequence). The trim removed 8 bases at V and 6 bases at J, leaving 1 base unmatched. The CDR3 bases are TGTGCCAGCGGGACAGGGAATGGCTACACCTTC. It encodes CASGTGNGYTF.

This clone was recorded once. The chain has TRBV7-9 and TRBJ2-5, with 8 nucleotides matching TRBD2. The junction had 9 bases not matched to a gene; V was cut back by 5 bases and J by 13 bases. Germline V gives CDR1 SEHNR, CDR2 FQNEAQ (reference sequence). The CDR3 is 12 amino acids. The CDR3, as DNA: TGTGCCAGCAGCCCGGAGGTAGCGGGGCCGTACTTC. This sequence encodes CASSPEVAGPYF.

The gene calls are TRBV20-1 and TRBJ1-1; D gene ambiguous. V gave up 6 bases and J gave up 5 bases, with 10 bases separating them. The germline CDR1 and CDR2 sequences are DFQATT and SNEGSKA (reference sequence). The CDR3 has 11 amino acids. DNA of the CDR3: TGCAGTGCCAGTCGGGTGACTGAAGCTTTCTTT. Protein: CSASRVTEAFF.

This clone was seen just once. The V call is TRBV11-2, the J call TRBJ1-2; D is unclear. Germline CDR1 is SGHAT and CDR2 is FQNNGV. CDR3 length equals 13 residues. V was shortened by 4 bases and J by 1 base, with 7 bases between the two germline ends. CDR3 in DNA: TGTGCCAGCAGCTCCACAGTTAACTATGGCTACACCTTC. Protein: CASSSTVNYGYTF. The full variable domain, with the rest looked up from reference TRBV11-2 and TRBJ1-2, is EAGVAQSPRYKIIEKRQSVAFWCNPISGHATLYWYQQILGQGPKLLIQFQNNGVVDDSQLPKDRFSAERLKGVDSTLKIQPAKLEDSAVYLCASSSTVNYGYTFGSGTRLTVV.

CDR3 sequence (DNA): TGTGCCAGTACCAAGGACTTCACAGATACGCAGTATTTT. Translation: CASTKDFTDTQYF. The chain has TRBV6-5 and TRBJ2-3; possibly TRBD2 for D (5 bases). The CDR3 is 13 amino acids. Germline-derived CDR1 and CDR2 are MNHEY and SVGAGI. V lost 9 bases to trimming and J lost 2 bases, with 12 bases between them.

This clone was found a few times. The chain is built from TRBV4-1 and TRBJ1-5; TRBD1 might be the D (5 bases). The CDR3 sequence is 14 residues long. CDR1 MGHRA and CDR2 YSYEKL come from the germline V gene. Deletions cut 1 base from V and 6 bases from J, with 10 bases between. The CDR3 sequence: CASSQVQGAQPQHF. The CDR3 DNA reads TGCGCCAGCAGCCAAGTTCAAGGGGCTCAGCCCCAGCATTTT.

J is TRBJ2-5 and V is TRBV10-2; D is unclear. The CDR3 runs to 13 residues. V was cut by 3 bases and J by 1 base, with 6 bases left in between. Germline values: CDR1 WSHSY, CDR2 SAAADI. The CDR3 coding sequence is TGCGCCAGCAGTGACTACTTCCAAGAGACCCAGTACTTC. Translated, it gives CASSDYFQETQYF.

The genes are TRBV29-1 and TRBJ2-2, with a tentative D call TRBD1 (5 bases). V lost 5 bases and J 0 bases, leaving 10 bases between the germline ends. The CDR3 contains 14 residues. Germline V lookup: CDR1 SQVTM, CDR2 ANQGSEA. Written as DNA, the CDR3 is TGCAGCGTTCTCAGGGCCGCGAACACCGGGGAGCTGTTTTTT. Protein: CSVLRAANTGELFF.

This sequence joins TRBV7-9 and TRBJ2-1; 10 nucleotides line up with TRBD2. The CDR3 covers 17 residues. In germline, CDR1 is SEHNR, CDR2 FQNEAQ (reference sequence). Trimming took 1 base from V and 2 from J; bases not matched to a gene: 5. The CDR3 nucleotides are TGTGCCAGCAGCTTAGAACAGAGCGGGGGGGCCTACAATGAGCAGTTCTTC. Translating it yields CASSLEQSGGAYNEQFF.

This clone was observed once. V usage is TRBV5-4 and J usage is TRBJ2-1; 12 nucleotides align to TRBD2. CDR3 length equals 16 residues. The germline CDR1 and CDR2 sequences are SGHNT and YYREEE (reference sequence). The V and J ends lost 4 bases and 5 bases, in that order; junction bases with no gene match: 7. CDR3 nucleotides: TGTGCCAGCAGCACCCGGACTAGCGGGATTCACAATGAGCAGTTCTTC. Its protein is CASSTRTSGIHNEQFF.